Listed here are 32 T cell receptor beta chains from one sample, sequenced in a study of control samples from healthy donors and cancer patients. The data were produced by immunoSEQ multiplex PCR, yet TCRdb's version contains in-frame clones alone and is incomplete. The table shows tens of thousands of clones, with around 90% occurring only once. Material for sequencing was PBMCs. These receptors all come from a woman in her fifties or sixties with colorectal cancer.

The chain joins TRBV18 to TRBJ2-5; D may be TRBD2 (5 bases). This CDR3 is 13 amino acids long. Trimming removed 2 bases at V and 4 bases at J, with 8 bases between. Looked up from germline, CDR1 is KGHSH and CDR2 is LQKENI. The CDR3 sequence is CASSPGEIETQYF. Here the CDR3 DNA reads TGTGCCAGCTCACCAGGGGAGATAGAGACCCAGTACTTC.

This chain joins TRBV6-5 and TRBJ1-3; no definite D call. Trimming stripped 6 bases from V and 4 bases from J, with 10 bases between. The V gene's germline CDR1 is MNHEY and CDR2 SVGAGI. The CDR3 has 13 residues. The CDR3 sequence is CASRKVLGNTIYF. The DNA of the CDR3 is TGTGCCAGCAGGAAAGTTTTAGGAAACACCATATATTTT.

V is TRBV27 and J is TRBJ2-7; 8 positions match TRBD2. This CDR3 is built from 15 residues. Germline values: CDR1 MNHEY, CDR2 SMNVEV (reference sequence). The junction had 10 bases not matched to a gene; V was cut back by 5 bases and J by 4 bases. DNA of the CDR3: TGTGCCAGCAGTCCCCAAGGGCGGGGGGAGTACGAGCAGTACGTC. The encoded protein is CASSPQGRGEYEQYV.

The chain has TRBV7-3 and TRBJ1-1; D possibly corresponds to TRBD1 (6 bases). Trimming cost V 4 bases and J 5 bases, with 11 bases left between them. The germline V gene encodes CDR1 SGHTA and CDR2 FQGTGA. The CDR3 runs 13 residues. The CDR3 nucleotides are TGTGCCAGCAGCTATGGGGGGCGGACTGAAGCTTTCTTT. It yields the protein CASSYGGRTEAFF.

CDR3 loop: CASSPQRGQGTNYGYTF. CDR3 coding DNA: TGTGCCAGCAGCCCTCAACGGGGCCAAGGGACTAACTATGGCTACACCTTC. The chain has TRBV21-1 and TRBJ1-2. TRBV21-1 constitutes a pseudogene. CDR3 size: 17 residues.

The chain links TRBV28 to TRBJ2-3; TRBD1 agrees at 12 bases. The CDR3 sequence is 15 residues long. V was pared by 4 bases and J by 7 bases, with 6 bases of the junction left unmatched. CDR1 is MDHEN, CDR2 SYDVKM, per germline. The CDR3 DNA reads as TGTGCCAGCAGTTCCGGGACAGGGGGCTCCCATACGCAGTATTTT. This encodes CASSSGTGGSHTQYF.

The chain has TRBV27 and TRBJ2-3; 9 nucleotides agree with TRBD2. CDR3 length: 17 residues. The germline CDR1 and CDR2 sequences are MNHEY and SMNVEV (reference sequence). With V trimmed by 0 bases and J by 4 bases, 8 bases remained unmatched. The CDR3 region has the DNA TGTGCCAGCAGTTTATCGGGCTGGACTAGCGCCGCAGATACGCAGTATTTT. Its translation is CASSLSGWTSAADTQYF.

This chain joins TRBV28 and TRBJ1-6, with TRBD1 matching 8 bases. With V trimmed by 6 bases and J by 6 bases, 4 bases remained unmatched. Per germline, CDR1 MDHEN and CDR2 SYDVKM. CDR3 length: 14 amino acids. The DNA of the CDR3 is TGTGCCAGCAGGATTGACAGGGGTAATTCACCCCTCCACTTT. Protein product: CASRIDRGNSPLHF.

This clone occurred a few times. The V and J genes are TRBV10-3 and TRBJ1-2; TRBD1 matches at 10 bases. In germline, CDR1 is ENHRY, CDR2 SYGVKD. Germline trimming cut 7 bases from V and 7 bases from J; bases unmatched to any gene: 9. The CDR3 is made up of 14 amino acids. The CDR3 spells CAIKGQGLGFGYTF. As DNA, the CDR3 is TGTGCCATCAAGGGACAGGGGCTGGGGTTTGGCTACACCTTC.

This chain links TRBV24-1 with TRBJ2-7; D gene unclear. Deletions cut 3 bases from V and 2 bases from J, with 10 bases between. The CDR3 totals 14 residues. The germline CDR1 and CDR2 sequences are KGHDR and SFDVKD. CDR3 protein: CATSDHDIPYEQYV. The CDR3, as DNA: TGTGCCACCAGTGATCACGACATTCCCTACGAGCAGTACGTC.

This clone was counted once. The rearrangement links TRBV5-1 to TRBJ2-2, with D unclear. The V gene's germline CDR1 is SGHRS and CDR2 YFSETQ. Trimming removed 5 bases from V and 6 bases from J, with 11 bases in between. The CDR3 is 13 residues long. CDR3: CASRLDTAGELFF. The CDR3, as DNA: TGCGCCAGCAGGCTCGACACTGCCGGGGAGCTGTTTTTT. Based on the CDR3 plus reference TRBV5-1 and TRBJ2-2, the full variable domain is KAGVTQTPRYLIKTRGQQVTLSCSPISGHRSVSWYQQTPGQGLQFLFEYFSETQRNKGNFPGRFSGRQFSNSRSEMNVSTLELGDSALYLCASRLDTAGELFFGEGSRLTVL.

The rearrangement joins TRBV5-6 to TRBJ2-6, with D uncertain. The CDR3 consists of 16 residues. From germline, CDR1 is SGHDT and CDR2 YYEEEE. The V and J ends lost 4 bases and 0 bases respectively, with 11 bases between them. The CDR3 DNA follows: TGTGCCAGCAGCCTCCCCGTAAGCTCTGGGGCCAACGTCCTGACTTTC. The encoded protein is CASSLPVSSGANVLTF.

V and J are TRBV28 and TRBJ1-5; D not resolved. Trimming pared 1 base from V and 8 bases from J, leaving 6 bases between. There are 12 residues in the CDR3. Per the germline V gene, CDR1 is MDHEN and CDR2 is SYDVKM. CDR3 residues: CASSLSGKPQHF. CDR3 DNA: TGTGCCAGCAGTTTATCCGGAAAGCCCCAGCATTTT.

The chain links TRBV6-5 to TRBJ2-1; unclear D gene. Trimming stripped 5 bases from V and 5 bases from J, with 4 bases between. Per the germline V gene, CDR1 is MNHEY and CDR2 is SVGAGI. The CDR3 loop spans 11 amino acids. The CDR3 loop reads CASSTDNEQFF. CDR3 DNA sequence: TGTGCCAGCAGTACGGACAATGAGCAGTTCTTC.

The chain is built from TRBV5-1 and TRBJ2-2; the match to TRBD1 covers 9 bases. From germline, CDR1 is SGHRS and CDR2 YFSETQ. The ends lost 4 bases at V and 4 bases at J; junction bases unmatched: 11. The CDR3 has 17 residues. DNA for the CDR3: TGCGCCAGCAGCGAAAGACCCGGGACAGGGAGCACCGGGGAGCTGTTTTTT. This sequence encodes CASSERPGTGSTGELFF.

This clone occurred a few times. The chain links TRBV4-3 to TRBJ1-6; D gene uncertain. The CDR3 consists of 14 residues. In germline, CDR1 is LGHNA, CDR2 YSLEER. V was clipped by 0 bases and J by 10 bases, with 10 bases between them. This chain's CDR3 is CASSQEITGSPLHF. CDR3 coding DNA: TGCGCCAGCAGCCAAGAAATCACCGGGTCACCCCTCCACTTT.

The rearrangement links TRBV30 to TRBJ2-7, with 8 bases lining up with TRBD2. V gave up 2 bases and J gave up 12 bases; unmatched junction bases: 15. Per the germline V gene, CDR1 is GTSNPN and CDR2 is SVGIG (reference sequence). The CDR3 extends over 14 amino acids. CDR3 protein: CAWSPRESGGLVYV. In DNA, the CDR3 is TGTGCCTGGAGTCCCCGGGAGAGCGGGGGTTTAGTGTACGTC.

The J gene is TRBJ2-6, the V gene TRBV5-1, with D hard to call. The CDR3 runs to 14 residues. Trimming removed 4 bases from V and 4 bases from J, with 9 bases in between. In germline, CDR1 is SGHRS, CDR2 YFSETQ. The CDR3 DNA reads as TGCGCCAGCAGCCAAGCTGTGGGGGCCAACGTCCTGACTTTC. Amino acids: CASSQAVGANVLTF.

The chain is built from TRBV6-5 and TRBJ2-3; 8 nucleotides line up with TRBD2. The CDR3 is 15 amino acids. The V and J ends lost 6 bases and 4 bases, in that order; junction bases with no gene match: 9. CDR1 is MNHEY, CDR2 SVGAGI, per germline. The CDR3 region has the DNA TGTGCCAGCAGCCAGAGCGGGGGAGGCGCAGATACGCAGTATTTT. Residues: CASSQSGGGADTQYF.

The rearrangement joins TRBV7-2 to TRBJ1-5; weak D call: TRBD1 (6 bases). Trimming removed 5 bases at V and 1 base at J, with 18 bases between. Germline V lookup: CDR1 SGHTA, CDR2 FQGNSA. CDR3 length equals 17 residues. CDR3: CASSPHGGPISNQPQHF. CDR3 coding DNA: TGTGCCAGCAGCCCCCACGGGGGCCCTATCAGCAATCAGCCCCAGCATTTT.

The V and J genes are TRBV19 and TRBJ1-4; 8 bases are shared with TRBD1. CDR3 size: 16 residues. CDR1 and CDR2 from the germline V gene are LNHDA and SQIVND (reference sequence). V lost 4 bases to trimming and J lost 10 bases; unmatched junction nucleotides: 14. This CDR3 is CASSTGAAGGFGKLFF. As DNA, the CDR3 is TGTGCCAGTAGTACCGGAGCGGCAGGGGGCTTCGGAAAACTGTTTTTT.

Concerning this clone: The sample holds other DNA sequences that translate to the same CDR3. The chain links TRBV2 to TRBJ2-1; a weak D match, TRBD2 (6 bases). CDR1 and CDR2 from the germline V gene are SNHLY and FYNNEI. The ends were cut back, 7 bases at V and 3 bases at J, with 10 bases in the middle. This CDR3 has 13 residues. The CDR3 nucleotides are TGTGCCAGCAAGGGGAGGATCTACAATGAGCAGTTCTTC. Translation: CASKGRIYNEQFF.

This clone was detected once. The chain carries TRBV19 and TRBJ1-1; no definite D call. Trimming left V 4 bases short and J 0 bases short, with 9 bases between. Germline V gene lookup returns CDR1 LNHDA and CDR2 SQIVND (reference sequence). This CDR3 is built from 14 residues. As DNA, the CDR3 is TGTGCCAGTAGTACCCGGACGGTGAACACTGAAGCTTTCTTT. Protein sequence: CASSTRTVNTEAFF.

The V call is TRBV27, the J call TRBJ1-5, with D hard to call. V lost 6 bases, J lost 2 bases, and 11 bases lay in between. Per germline, CDR1 MNHEY and CDR2 SMNVEV (reference sequence). This CDR3 has 14 residues. CDR3 sequence reads: CASSSWAGNQPQHF. CDR3 in DNA: TGTGCCAGCAGCTCCTGGGCGGGCAATCAGCCCCAGCATTTT.

CDR3 amino acids: CATLLSRYNEQFF. The CDR3 nucleotides are TGTGCCACGTTGCTCAGCCGTTACAATGAGCAGTTCTTC. This chain connects TRBV28 to TRBJ2-1; D not resolved. V was pared by 10 bases and J by 4 bases, with 14 bases between. The V gene's germline CDR1 is MDHEN and CDR2 SYDVKM. The CDR3 totals 13 residues.

The DNA for the CDR3 is TGCGCCAGCAGCCAAGGGCCAGGGGTCACAGATACGCAGTATTTT. This encodes CASSQGPGVTDTQYF. This chain links TRBV4-1 with TRBJ2-3, with D possibly matching TRBD1 (6 bases). Germline CDR1 and CDR2: MGHRA and YSYEKL. V lost 1 base and J 2 bases, leaving 10 bases between the germline ends. The CDR3 is 15 residues long.

This chain links TRBV2 with TRBJ2-7; 7 bases fit TRBD2. CDR3 length: 15 amino acids. V was pared by 5 bases and J by 1 base, with 8 bases of the junction left unmatched. Germline assignment: CDR1 SNHLY and CDR2 FYNNEI. The CDR3 DNA is TGTGCCAGCAGTCAGGAGGGAGGGACTTCCTACGAGCAGTACGTC. This sequence encodes CASSQEGGTSYEQYV.

The rearrangement joins TRBV4-3 to TRBJ2-3; D may be TRBD2 (5 bases). Trimming removed 4 bases from V and 2 bases from J, with 13 bases in between. The germline V gene encodes CDR1 LGHNA and CDR2 YSLEER. The CDR3 has 15 residues. Here the CDR3 reads CASSRGAVLTDTQYF. In DNA, the CDR3 is TGCGCCAGCAGCCGGGGAGCGGTTCTCACAGATACGCAGTATTTT.

The chain has TRBV4-3 and TRBJ2-7, with 9 bases aligning to TRBD1. Losses at the gene ends were 2 bases for V and 6 bases for J; bases not matched to a gene: 17. Germline lookup yields CDR1 LGHNA and CDR2 YSLEER. The CDR3 runs to 18 residues. Here the CDR3 DNA reads TGCGCCAGCAGCCAATCTCCTGCGCTTGGACAGGGGAATTGCGAGCAGTACGTC. This codes for CASSQSPALGQGNCEQYV.

The genes are TRBV30 and TRBJ2-7; D is perhaps TRBD2 (6 bases). The CDR3 runs to 14 residues. Deletions cut 2 bases from V and 2 bases from J, with 13 bases between. The V gene's germline CDR1 is GTSNPN and CDR2 SVGIG (reference sequence). The CDR3 sequence: CAWSRGTAPYEQYV. The CDR3 DNA sequence: TGTGCCTGGAGTCGCGGGACTGCCCCCTACGAGCAGTACGTC.

The gene calls are TRBV19 and TRBJ1-5; D remains ambiguous. CDR3 size: 13 residues. V shed 1 base and J shed 6 bases, with 7 bases lying between them. The germline gives CDR1 LNHDA, CDR2 SQIVND (reference sequence). Here the CDR3 reads CASSIGRSQPQHF. The CDR3 DNA reads as TGTGCCAGTAGTATAGGGAGGAGTCAGCCCCAGCATTTT. Complete variable domain (other parts from reference TRBV19 and TRBJ1-5): DGGITQSPKYLFRKEGQNVTLSCEQNLNHDAMYWYRQDPGQGLRLIYYSQIVNDFQKGDIAEGYSVSREKKESFPLTVTSAQKNPTAFYLCASSIGRSQPQHFGDGTRLSIL.

The rearrangement links TRBV6-4 to TRBJ2-5, with 7 bases identical to TRBD1. V lost 4 bases, J lost 3 bases, and 2 bases stayed unmatched. Germline CDR1 reads MRHNA; CDR2 reads SNTAGT. The CDR3 has 13 amino acids. The CDR3 protein is CASSGQGEETQYF. Written as DNA, the CDR3 is TGTGCCAGCAGTGGTCAGGGGGAAGAGACCCAGTACTTC.